This T cell receptor beta chain emerged from a study of blood T cell repertoires in COVID-19. Study details: Whether acute or convalescent, the COVID-19 samples came from the United States, Italy and Spain. In each case, the material was cDNA or gDNA derived from T cells, B-cell-depleted T cells, or PBMCs.

The CDR3 runs to 15 residues. Germline loops: CDR1 MNHNY, CDR2 SVGAGI (reference sequence). Trimming took off 10 bases at V and 3 bases at J, with 19 bases between the two ends. Source study methods: Reference gene primer amplification gave estimated nucleated cell counts. Sequenced by immunoSEQ multiplex PCR; TCRdb stores in-frame clones only, minus some. V and J calls and clone size follow that table, whereas D and trimming were derived from the DNA. This sample has roughly 160,000 clones, with about 86% found just once. The chain recombines TRBV6-6 with TRBJ1-3; TRBD1 might be the D (6 bases). Sequenced material: peripheral blood. This sequence originates from a man aged 50 to 60 with active or convalescent COVID-19. The CDR3 DNA reads TGTGCCACCCAGACGACAGGACATGTTGGAAACACCATATATTTT. This gives the protein CATQTTGHVGNTIYF.